The clone carrying this TCR beta chain was counted ten times or more. The sample is drawn from a study of molecular identifiers for immune sequencing clone quantification. The CDR3 consists of 16 residues. Germline values: CDR1 SGHVS, CDR2 FQNEAQ. With 4 bases clipped from V and 4 bases from J, the junction kept 4 bases outside the gene matches. Making the bulk TCR libraries relied on previously described methods and listed TCR primers. MiXCR, run by TCRdb on the PCR reads, gives a single entry per CDR3 protein. The sample lists more than 300,000 distinct CDR3 sequences; roughly a fifth were seen once. The naive CD8 libraries originated from between 20,000 and 1,000,000 sorted cells and drew on 10%, 30% or 50% RNA. Based on a CD8+CD4-CCR7+CD45RA+ profile, naive CD8 T cells were sorted.

This sequence originates from a human donor in good health. Some libraries in this study had Jurkat cell RNA spiked in. The gene calls are TRBV7-8 and TRBJ2-3; 14 bases line up with TRBD2. The sequencing input was naive CD8+ T cells from blood, with Jurkat cell RNA spiked in. The subset was: FACS-sorted CD8+CD4-CCR7+CD45RA+ naive T cells. CDR3 region: CASSSGLAGASDTQYF. CDR3 in DNA: TGTGCCAGCAGCTCGGGACTAGCGGGGGCATCAGATACGCAGTATTTT.